The rows below give T cell receptor beta chains drawn from one sample of a study of blood T cell repertoires in COVID-19. Some clones are missing from TCRdb's copy, which holds only in-frame ones; the method was immunoSEQ multiplex PCR. The sample has around 29,000 clones; less than 90% are singletons. The source material was peripheral blood. These receptors all come from a man in his 70s with active COVID-19. CDR3s include the opening cysteine and the closing phenylalanine or tryptophan. The D gene is left open where the match is weak. Size is omitted from some rows. Given values are once, few, many or a class for expanded clones.

J	size	D	V	DNA	CDR3
TRBJ2-7	.	.	TRBV9	TGTGCCAGCAGCGCCGGAGCGGGCGAGCAGTACTTC	CASSAGAGEQYF
TRBJ2-7	.	TRBD2	TRBV15	TGTGCCACCAGCGGTGGCCGGACTAGCGGGAGCGACGAGCAGTACTTC	CATSGGRTSGSDEQYF
TRBJ2-3	.	.	TRBV4-3	TGCGCCAGCAGCTCGGACTCCCCCTCCACAGATACGCAGTATTTT	CASSSDSPSTDTQYF
TRBJ2-5	.	TRBD1	TRBV6-5	TGTGCCAGCAGTCCGACAGGGGACCTTCTGTGGACCCAGTACTTC	CASSPTGDLLWTQYF
TRBJ2-2	.	.	TRBV4-3	TGCGCCAGCAGCCAAGAGTACGTTGGGGGGACCGGGGAGCTGTTTTTT	CASSQEYVGGTGELFF
TRBJ1-3	few	.	TRBV21-1	TGTGCCAGCAGCACAGGGGGCACCCCCTCTGGAAACACCATATATTTT	CASSTGGTPSGNTIYF
TRBJ2-5	.	.	TRBV5-1	TGCGCCAGCGGCGAGGGGGGGGCTCAAGAGACCCAGTACTTC	CASGEGGAQETQYF
TRBJ2-5	.	.	TRBV6-2/TRBV6-3	TGTGCCAGCGGCCCGCTCCAGGGGCCAGAGGAGACCCAGTACTTC	CASGPLQGPEETQYF
TRBJ1-5	.	.	TRBV29-1	TGCAGCGTGGGTGCGGGGGGCAATCAGCCCCAGCATTTT	CSVGAGGNQPQHF
TRBJ2-1	.	.	TRBV19	TGTGCCAGTAGTGTAGTCGGGGGAATCTCCTACAATGAGCAGTTCTTC	CASSVVGGISYNEQFF
TRBJ2-7	.	TRBD2	TRBV2	TGTGCCAGCAGTGGCACTAGCGGGAGGGACGAGCAGTACTTC	CASSGTSGRDEQYF
TRBJ2-1	.	.	TRBV19	TGTGCCAGTAGTAATAACCCGGGATTGGGGCAGTTCTTC	CASSNNPGLGQFF
TRBJ1-4	once	TRBD1	TRBV19	TGTGCCAGTAGTAAGGACAGGGGGACAACTAATGAAAAACTGTTTTTT	CASSKDRGTTNEKLFF
TRBJ1-3	.	.	TRBV25-1	TGTGCCAGCAGTGCAGGAGGGTGGAGTTCTGGAAACACCATATATTTT	CASSAGGWSSGNTIYF
TRBJ2-7	few	TRBD2	TRBV4-2	TGTGCCAGCAGCCAAGATGGGAGCGGGAGTAGCTCCTACGAGCAGTACTTC	CASSQDGSGSSSYEQYF
TRBJ2-5	.	.	TRBV4-2	TGTGCCAGCAGCCAAGATGATCAGGGTTACGAGACCCAGTACTTC	CASSQDDQGYETQYF
TRBJ2-5	.	TRBD1	TRBV5-1	TGCGCCAGCAGGCCGACGACAGGGGCTACCGGGGTGGCCCAGTACTTC	CASRPTTGATGVAQYF
TRBJ2-7	.	.	TRBV20-1	TGCAGTGCTAGTGGTGTCAGTCCTTCCTACGAGCAGTACTTC	CSASGVSPSYEQYF
TRBJ2-5	.	.	TRBV2	TGTGCCAGCAGTACAGACAACCAAGAGACCCAGTACTTC	CASSTDNQETQYF
TRBJ1-6	.	TRBD1	TRBV30	TGTGCCTGGAGTGGAGGGGGCGCTTGGAATTCACCCCTCCACTTT	CAWSGGGAWNSPLHF
TRBJ2-2	.	TRBD2	TRBV7-9	TGTGCCAGCAGCTTGGCCCGGTTTGCGGGAGATCACGGGGAGCTGTTTTTT	CASSLARFAGDHGELFF
TRBJ2-5	.	TRBD1	TRBV3-1/TRBV3-2	TGTGCCAGCAGCCAAGACGTAGGGGGCCGGGAGACCCAGTACTTC	CASSQDVGGRETQYF
TRBJ1-1	.	TRBD1	TRBV5-1	TGCGCCAGCTCCTTCAGGGGGTTGAACACTGAAGCTTTCTTT	CASSFRGLNTEAFF